The sequence of this T cell receptor beta chain was determined in a study of read filtering for tumor transcriptome and immune sequencing. Findings and limits, study-wide: About four fifths of IR-seq clonotypes had one read, totaling roughly 3.5% of reads; RNA-seq: approximately 75% and 45%.

This clonotype was counted many times. As yet, its antigen is unknown. The CDR3 runs 21 residues. The V gene lost 7 bases and the J gene lost 0 bases, with 33 bases spanning the gap. Per germline, CDR1 SGHAT and CDR2 FQNNGV. The library was built from about 400 ng RNA with molecular barcoded adaptors for alpha/delta and beta/gamma chains. TCRdb processed the reads anew with MiXCR; each CDR3 protein has one entry. The sample holds nearly 60,000 distinct CDR3 sequences, about 12% seen once. The chain employs TRBV11-2 and TRBJ1-1; D gene ambiguous. Sample: a population of CD138-negative cells sorted from bone marrow. This receptor was obtained from a donor aged 40 or older with multiple myeloma. CDR3 in amino acids: CASTLRPIKDIWEVMNTEAFF. CDR3 sequence (DNA): TGTGCCAGCACCCTTCGCCCAATAAAAGACATTTGGGAGGTTATGAACACTGAAGCTTTCTTT.